This T cell receptor (beta chain) appears in the sequencing data of a study of shared clonotypes between healthy human individuals (dated by TCRdb to the early 2020s). At the level of the whole study: A couple of women and three men aged 18 to 49 years were included in the cohort. For each donor, CD4 naive and CD4 memory were each given three plates, CD8 naive was given two plates, and CD8 memory was given one plate. Blood TCR repertoires of 5 or 6 healthy adults were deeply sequenced to estimate repertoire size and the extent of clonotype sharing between individuals. To increase sequencing depth and limit assay-specific biases, different laboratories used diverse techniques to prepare libraries and sequence TCR repertoires. Between about 0.8 and 9 billion PBMCs per donor were obtained by leukapheresis.

General conclusions and limits of the study: Sampling was restricted to blood, and TCR repertoires in tissues likely differ from the TCR repertoires found in blood. Compared with non-shared clonotypes, the clonotypes found in all four sorted-subset donors had higher generation probabilities. Incomplete sequencing was indicated by rarefaction of sorted-subset datasets, despite the large sequencing depth. Because the study included only a small number of donors, the genetic and exposure-history diversity represented was limited. Sharing across several donors was observed for about 4.8% of naive CD4, 3% to 3.5% of naive CD8, about 2.3% of memory CD4, and about 0.39% of memory CD8 clonotypes. Based on pairwise subsampling, the degree of clonotype sharing among donors was expected to be affected by sequencing depth. Naive subsets generally had larger estimated clonotype richness than memory subsets.

Of note for this clone: It lacks a known antigen. No much larger clone exists at a distance of one base, and base qualities are not known.

The CDR3, cysteine through phenylalanine, is 16 amino acids long. Only the CDR3 DNA stays, 48 bases, in frame from base 1. V sheds 0 bases and J sheds 0 bases, leaving 9 bases between their ends. CDR1 and CDR2 are drawn from the germline V gene: MGHRA, YSYEKL. Using the deep immunoSEQ assay, multiplex PCR amplified TCR CDR3 regions from genomic DNA. For each cell subset, the extracted genomic DNA was distributed evenly across all wells of several immunoSEQ 96-well plates, and each plate served as one replicate. For sorted subsets, 200 to 250 ng genomic DNA, equal to 30,000 or so T cell genomes, was loaded into each replicate PCR. Purified libraries were measured with a Qubit 3.0 fluorometer, size-checked on a Bioanalyzer 2100, and measured again with the KAPA Library Quantification kit. A separate single-read 150-cycle Illumina NextSeq 550 flow cell was used to sequence each immunoSEQ 96-well plate. The study's processing was this. Because the immunoSEQ output included only junctional sequences and no quality scores, the filtering could not be the same as the filtering used for full-length reads. To assign V/J genes and CDR3, sequences were annotated using PyIR, a Python wrapper for IgBLAST v1.9, with IMGT germline references. Any read was removed if the V/J assignment was weak (E-value above 1e-6), the CDR3 was missing, or the read contained stop codons, out-of-frame junctions, or ambiguous translated residues. A V3J clonotype was defined by an identical inferred V gene, J gene, and CDR3 amino acid sequence. The percentage overlap between two repertoires was calculated by dividing the number of shared unique clonotypes by the size of the smaller repertoire. Richness of each repertoire was evaluated using RTK rarefaction, the Chao1 estimator, and Recon v2.1 estimates of unobserved clonotypes. For all TCRbeta clonotypes obtained by the gDNA method from a few donors, generation probabilities were computed with OLGA. TCRdb re-hosts the immuneACCESS table, in-frame sequences only. Its copies lack some clones; in the studies checked, an unresolved V gene accounts for under half of them, and the cause for the rest is not known. That table gives V, J and clone size, and the DNA gave D and trimming. This sample comprises roughly 2.4 million clones, approximately 95% of them detected only once. The ten largest make up about 0.13% of the sample.

The donors were healthy, HIV-negative adults who had no recently reported acute infections or vaccinations. Only Caucasian adults living in Nashville, Tennessee, USA were represented among the donors. CD4+ T cells were enriched by magnetic negative selection; naive cells were then positively selected on CD45RA, and the negative fraction formed the memory subset. Blood was collected by leukapheresis, and PBMCs were isolated by Ficoll-Histopaque density gradient centrifugation and then cryopreserved in liquid nitrogen vapor phase. Analytical flow cytometry was used to check the purity and quantity of every magnetically sorted T cell population. Genomic DNA was isolated from each sorted fraction and quantified by UV absorbance on a Nanodrop 2000c.

Sequenced: naive CD4+ T cells sorted from blood. Interpreted using the paper, the cell subset or site label stands for: CD45RA+ positively selected. The TCR was taken from a man between 18 and 29 years old in good health. This sequence uses TRBV4-1 and TRBJ1-3; no D gene is confidently identified. In nucleotide form, the sequence is TGCGCCAGCAGCCAAGAAGAGGGTTTCTCTGGAAACACCATATATTTT. This encodes CASSQEEGFSGNTIYF.